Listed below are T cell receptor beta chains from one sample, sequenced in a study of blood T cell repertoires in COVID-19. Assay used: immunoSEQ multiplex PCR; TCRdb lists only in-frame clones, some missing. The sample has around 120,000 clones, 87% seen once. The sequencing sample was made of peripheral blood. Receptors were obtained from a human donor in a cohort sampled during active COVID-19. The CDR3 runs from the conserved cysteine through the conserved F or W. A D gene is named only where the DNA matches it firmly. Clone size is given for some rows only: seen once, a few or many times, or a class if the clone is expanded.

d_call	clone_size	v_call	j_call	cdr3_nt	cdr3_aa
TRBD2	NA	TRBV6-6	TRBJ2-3	TGTGCCAGCAGCCCGGGACTACCCCGAGATACGCAGTATTTT	CASSPGLPRDTQYF
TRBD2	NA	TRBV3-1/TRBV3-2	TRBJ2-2	TGTGCCAGCAGCCAAAACCTAGCGGGAGGAACCGGGGAGCTGTTTTTT	CASSQNLAGGTGELFF
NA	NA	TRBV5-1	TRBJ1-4	TGCGCCAGCAGCTTGAATACACCAACTAATGAAAAACTGTTTTTT	CASSLNTPTNEKLFF
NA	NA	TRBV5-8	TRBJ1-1	TGTGCCAGCAGCCCAATAATGGGGGGAAGAGGCACTGAAGCTTTCTTT	CASSPIMGGRGTEAFF
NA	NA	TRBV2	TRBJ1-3	TGTGCCAGCACGGAGACGGCTGGAAACACCATATATTTT	CASTETAGNTIYF
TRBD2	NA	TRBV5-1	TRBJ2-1	TGCGCCAGCACCGTCGGGACTAGCAAAAATGAGCAGTTCTTC	CASTVGTSKNEQFF
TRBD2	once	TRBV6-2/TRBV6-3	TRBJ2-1	TGTGCCAGCAGTTTCGCTAGCGGGGGGGACAATGAGCAGTTCTTC	CASSFASGGDNEQFF
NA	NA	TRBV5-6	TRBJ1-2	TGTGCCAGCAGCCTTAGGGGCAGGGAAAGACATGGCTACACCTTC	CASSLRGRERHGYTF
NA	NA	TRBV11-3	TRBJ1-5	TGTGCCAGCAGCCCGGGAATTACCGGCCAGCCCCAGCATTTT	CASSPGITGQPQHF
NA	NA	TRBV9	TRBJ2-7	TGTGCCAGCAGCGTAAGCGCAACAGGTGTTACCTACGAGCAGTACTTC	CASSVSATGVTYEQYF
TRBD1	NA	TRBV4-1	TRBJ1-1	TGCGCCAGCAGCCAGAGGACAGGGGAGTGGGGTGAAGCTTTCTTT	CASSQRTGEWGEAFF
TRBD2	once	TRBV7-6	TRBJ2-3	TGTGCCAGCAGCGCACGGACTAGCGGGGGGCCCACAGATACGCAGTATTTT	CASSARTSGGPTDTQYF
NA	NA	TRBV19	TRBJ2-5	TGTGCCAGTAGTATAGATAAAGAGACCCAGTACTTC	CASSIDKETQYF
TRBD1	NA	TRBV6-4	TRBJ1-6	TGTGCCCCTCAGGGGGAGAGCTCCTATAATTCACCCCTCCACTTT	CAPQGESSYNSPLHF
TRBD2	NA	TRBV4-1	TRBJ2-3	TGCGCCAGCAGCCGGCCAGCGGGAGAAGGCACAGATACGCAGTATTTT	CASSRPAGEGTDTQYF
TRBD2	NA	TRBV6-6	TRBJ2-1	TGTGCCAGCGGGGCTAGCGGCCCGTACAATGAGCAGTTCTTC	CASGASGPYNEQFF
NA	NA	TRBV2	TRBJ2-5	TGTGCCAGCATTTCACAGGGAGTTAGGACCCAGTACTTC	CASISQGVRTQYF
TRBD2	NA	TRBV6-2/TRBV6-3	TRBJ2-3	TGTGCCAGCAGTTCGCTACTAGCGGGAGATAGATATACGCAGTATTTT	CASSSLLAGDRYTQYF
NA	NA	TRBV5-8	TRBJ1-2	TGTGCCAGTGTACAGGGCCTCTATGGCTACACCTTC	CASVQGLYGYTF
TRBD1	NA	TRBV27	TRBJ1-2	TGTGCCAGCAGTCTCGGGACAGGCTATGGCTACACCTTC	CASSLGTGYGYTF
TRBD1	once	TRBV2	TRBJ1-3	TGTGCCAGCCTACATGAGAGGGACAGCTCTGGAAACACCATATATTTT	CASLHERDSSGNTIYF
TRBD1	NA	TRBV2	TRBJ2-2	TGTGCCAGCAGGGACCAGACAGGGAGAGGGGAGCTGTTTTTT	CASRDQTGRGELFF
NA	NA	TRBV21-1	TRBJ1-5	TGTGCCAGCAGCAAAGTTCGGGAATCGAATCAGCCCCAGCATTTT	CASSKVRESNQPQHF
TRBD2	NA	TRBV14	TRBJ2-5	TGTGCCAGCAGCCAAGATTTCGGGGGGGCGCAGACCCAGTACTTC	CASSQDFGGAQTQYF
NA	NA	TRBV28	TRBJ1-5	TGTGCCAGCAGTCTGGACAGTAATCAGCCCCAGCATTTT	CASSLDSNQPQHF
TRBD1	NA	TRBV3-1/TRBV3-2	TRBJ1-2	TGTGCCAGCAGCTCCCGGGACAGGGAAGGGGAGCATGGCTACACCTTC	CASSSRDREGEHGYTF
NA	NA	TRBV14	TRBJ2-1	TGTGCCAGCAGCCGCCCAGGGCGGGACCCTTTTATCTTC	CASSRPGRDPFIF
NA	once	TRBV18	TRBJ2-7	TGTGCCAGCTCACCAGATCAGGGGGGACTCCATCCCTACGAGCAGTACTTC	CASSPDQGGLHPYEQYF
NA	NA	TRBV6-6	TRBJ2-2	TGTGCCAGCTTTCGAGCGTTTGGAAACACCGGGGAGCTGTTTTTT	CASFRAFGNTGELFF
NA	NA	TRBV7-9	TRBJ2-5	TGTGCCAGCAGCCCCGGGACTGGGTCCGGGGCCCAGTACTTC	CASSPGTGSGAQYF
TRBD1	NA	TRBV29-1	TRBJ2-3	TGCAGCGTTGTCGACAGGGGGCCAACAGATACGCAGTATTTT	CSVVDRGPTDTQYF
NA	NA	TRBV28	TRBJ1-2	TGTGCCAGCAGTTTACAGATTAGGGGCCAGCGCTATGGCTACACCTTC	CASSLQIRGQRYGYTF
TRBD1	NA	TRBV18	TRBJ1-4	TGTGCCAGCTCTCTAAAACCGGGACAGGCTAATGAAAAACTGTTTTTT	CASSLKPGQANEKLFF
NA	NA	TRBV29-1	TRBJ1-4	TGCAGCGTTGAAGATGTATCACAGCCCGCTAATGAAAAACTGTTTTTT	CSVEDVSQPANEKLFF
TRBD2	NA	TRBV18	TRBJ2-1	TGTGCCAGCTCGGAGGGACTAGCTAACGACAATGAGCAGTTCTTC	CASSEGLANDNEQFF
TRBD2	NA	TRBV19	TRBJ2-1	TGTGCCAGTAGTCGAGACCTAGCGACTAGCGGGAGCAATGAGCAGTTCTTC	CASSRDLATSGSNEQFF
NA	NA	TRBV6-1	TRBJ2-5	TGTGCCAGCAGTGAGTCCCCTCCCCAGTACTTC	CASSESPPQYF
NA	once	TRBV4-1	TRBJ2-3	TGCGCCAGCAGCCAAACAGGATATAGCACAGATACGCAGTATTTT	CASSQTGYSTDTQYF
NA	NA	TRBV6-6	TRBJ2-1	TGTGCCAGCAGTTACTTATGGGGCCCCCGCAATGAGCAGTTCTTC	CASSYLWGPRNEQFF
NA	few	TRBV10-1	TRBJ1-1	TGCGCCAGCAGCGACACTCCCAACCGGCAGGTCGGAACTGAAGCTTTCTTT	CASSDTPNRQVGTEAFF
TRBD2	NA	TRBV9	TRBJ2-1	TGTGCCAGCAGCGTATTCGGGAGGAAAGATAACAATGAGCAGTTCTTC	CASSVFGRKDNNEQFF
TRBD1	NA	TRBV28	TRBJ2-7	TGTGCCAGCAGTACCGGGACAGCCGCCTACGAGCAGTACTTC	CASSTGTAAYEQYF
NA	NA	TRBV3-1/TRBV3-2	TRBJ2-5	TGTGCCAGCAGCCAACTAGCCGTCCAAGAGACCCAGTACTTC	CASSQLAVQETQYF
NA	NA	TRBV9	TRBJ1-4	TGTGCCAGCAGCGTAGCCTGGGGCGCGGATGAAAAACTGTTTTTT	CASSVAWGADEKLFF
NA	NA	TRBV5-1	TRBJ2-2	TGCGCCAGCAGCTTCCCCACGGAGACCGGGGAGCTGTTTTTT	CASSFPTETGELFF
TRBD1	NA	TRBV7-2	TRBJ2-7	TGTGCCAGCAGCTGGTCCGGGACAGGGAACTACGAGCAGTACTTC	CASSWSGTGNYEQYF
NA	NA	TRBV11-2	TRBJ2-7	TGTGCCAGCAGCTTCGTTTACGAGCAGTACTTC	CASSFVYEQYF
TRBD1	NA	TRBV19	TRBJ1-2	TGTGCCAGTAGCACACAGGGGGCGAGCTATGGCTACACCTTC	CASSTQGASYGYTF
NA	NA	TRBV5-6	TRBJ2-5	TGTGCCAGCAGCTTTAAAGAGACCCAGTACTTC	CASSFKETQYF
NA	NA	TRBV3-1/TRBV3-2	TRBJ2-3	TGTGCCAGCAGCCTTAGGGGGAGGGGGGCCAGAGATACGCAGTATTTT	CASSLRGRGARDTQYF
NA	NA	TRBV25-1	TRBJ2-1	TGTGCCAGCGACCGAAGCGGTAGCTCCTACAATGAGCAGTTCTTC	CASDRSGSSYNEQFF
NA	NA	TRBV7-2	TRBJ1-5	TGTGCCAGCAGCACAGATGGGGGGGGAGTGCCCCAGCATTTT	CASSTDGGGVPQHF
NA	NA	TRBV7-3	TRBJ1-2	TGTGCCAGCAGCCGAGACAGTGGCTATGGCTACACCTTC	CASSRDSGYGYTF